The sequence of this TCR beta chain was determined in a study of CD8+ T cells in alopecia areata. J was trimmed by 5 bases and V by 7 bases; bases with no gene match: 6. Germline V gene lookup returns CDR1 MNHEY and CDR2 SVGAGI. The CDR3 has 13 amino acids. Only one count was recorded for this clone. Isolated RNA was reverse transcribed into cDNA used as the sequencing template. Repertoires were generated with immunoSEQ multiplex PCR, while TCRdb's copy carries only in-frame clones and drops some. Here the sample spans roughly 180,000 clones, 60% being singletons. Treatment of the sample: oral pan-JAK inhibitor, 5-10 mg twice daily.

The J gene is TRBJ2-5, the V gene TRBV6-5; TRBD2 aligns across 8 bases. The receptor comes from a human donor with alopecia areata. Material: CD4+ T cells sorted from blood, obtained at week 4, from a patient treated with tofacitinib. The CDR3 here is CASTSAGVETQYF. In DNA, the CDR3 is TGTGCCAGCACCTCAGCGGGGGTTGAGACCCAGTACTTC.